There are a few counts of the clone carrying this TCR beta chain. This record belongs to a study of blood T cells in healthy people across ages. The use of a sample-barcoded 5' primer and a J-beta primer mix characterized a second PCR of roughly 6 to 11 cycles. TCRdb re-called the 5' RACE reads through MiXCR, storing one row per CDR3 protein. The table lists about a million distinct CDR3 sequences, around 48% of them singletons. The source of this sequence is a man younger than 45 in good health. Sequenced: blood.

The CDR3: CASSLPRQASGYSSYEQYF. DNA of the CDR3: TGCGCCAGCAGCTTGCCCCGCCAGGCGTCCGGCTACAGCTCCTACGAGCAGTACTTC. The J gene is TRBJ2-7, the V gene TRBV5-1; D not certain. The germline V gene has CDR1 SGHRS and CDR2 YFSETQ. The CDR3 sequence is 19 residues long. V shed 1 base and J shed 0 bases, with 23 bases lying between them.